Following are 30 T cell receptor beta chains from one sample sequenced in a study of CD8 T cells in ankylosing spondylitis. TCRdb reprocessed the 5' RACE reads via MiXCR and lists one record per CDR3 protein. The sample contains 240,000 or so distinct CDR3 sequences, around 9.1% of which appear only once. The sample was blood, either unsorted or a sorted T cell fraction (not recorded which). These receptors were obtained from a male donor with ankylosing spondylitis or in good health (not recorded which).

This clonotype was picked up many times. The CDR3, as DNA: TGCAGCGTCGATACAGGGATGGAGACCCAGTACTTC. Translated, it gives CSVDTGMETQYF. This rearrangement joins TRBV29-1 to TRBJ2-5, with D perhaps matching TRBD1 (6 bases). The CDR3 is made up of 12 amino acids. V gave up 6 bases and J gave up 5 bases, with 13 bases separating them. CDR1 SQVTM and CDR2 ANQGSEA come from the germline V gene.

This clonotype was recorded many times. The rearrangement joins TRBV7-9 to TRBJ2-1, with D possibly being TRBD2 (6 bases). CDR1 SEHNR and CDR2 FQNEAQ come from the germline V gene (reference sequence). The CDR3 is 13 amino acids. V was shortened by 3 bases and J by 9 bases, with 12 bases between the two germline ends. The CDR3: CASSFTGEGEQFF. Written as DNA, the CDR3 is TGTGCCAGCAGCTTTACGGGAGAGGGTGAGCAGTTCTTC.

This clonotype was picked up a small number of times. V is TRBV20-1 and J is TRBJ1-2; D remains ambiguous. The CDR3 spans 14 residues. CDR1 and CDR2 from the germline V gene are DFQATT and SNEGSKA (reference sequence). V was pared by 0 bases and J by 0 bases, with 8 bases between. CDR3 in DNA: TGCAGTGCTAGAGAGCCAGGACCTAACTATGGCTACACCTTC. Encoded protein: CSAREPGPNYGYTF.

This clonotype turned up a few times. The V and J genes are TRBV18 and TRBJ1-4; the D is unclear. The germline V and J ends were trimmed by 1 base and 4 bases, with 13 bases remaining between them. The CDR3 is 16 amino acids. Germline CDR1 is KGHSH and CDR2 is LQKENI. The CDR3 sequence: CASSPLEGWGNEKLFF. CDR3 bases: TGTGCCAGCTCACCACTTGAAGGCTGGGGTAATGAAAAACTGTTTTTT.

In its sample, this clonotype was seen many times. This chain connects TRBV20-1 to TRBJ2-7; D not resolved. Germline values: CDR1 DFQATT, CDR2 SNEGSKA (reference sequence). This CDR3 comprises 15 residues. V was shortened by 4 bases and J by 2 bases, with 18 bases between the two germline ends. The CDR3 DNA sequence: TGCAGTGCTACTGACCTCAGCCGTTCGACCTACGAGCAGTACTTC. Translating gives CSATDLSRSTYEQYF.

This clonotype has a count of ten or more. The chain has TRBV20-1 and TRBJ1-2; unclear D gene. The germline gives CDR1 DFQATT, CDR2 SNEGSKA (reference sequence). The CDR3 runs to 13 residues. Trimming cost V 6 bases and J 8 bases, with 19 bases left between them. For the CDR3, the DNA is TGCAGTGCCCCGAGTTTTCATGGGCTAGGCTACACCTTC. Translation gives CSAPSFHGLGYTF.

The CDR3 nucleotides read TGCGCCAGCGGACTAGCGGGAGAGAACGAGCAGTACTTC. Translating it yields CASGLAGENEQYF. The chain recombines TRBV23-1 with TRBJ2-7, with TRBD2 matching over 13 bases. TRBV23-1 qualifies as an ORF whose function is uncertain. V shed 8 bases, J shed 5 bases, and the junction held 3 bases outside the gene matches. The CDR3 is 13 amino acids.

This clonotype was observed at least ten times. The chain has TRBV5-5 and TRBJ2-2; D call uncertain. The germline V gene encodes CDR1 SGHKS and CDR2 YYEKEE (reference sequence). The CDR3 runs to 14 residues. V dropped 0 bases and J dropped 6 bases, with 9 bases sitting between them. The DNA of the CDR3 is TGTGCCAGCAGCTTGGAGCACCGAGCCGGGGAGCTGTTTTTT. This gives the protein CASSLEHRAGELFF. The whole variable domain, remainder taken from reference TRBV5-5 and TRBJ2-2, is DAGVTQSPTHLIKTRGQQVTLRCSPISGHKSVSWYQQVLGQGPQFIFQYYEKEERGRGNFPDRFSARQFPNYSSELNVNALLLGDSALYLCASSLEHRAGELFFGEGSRLTVL.

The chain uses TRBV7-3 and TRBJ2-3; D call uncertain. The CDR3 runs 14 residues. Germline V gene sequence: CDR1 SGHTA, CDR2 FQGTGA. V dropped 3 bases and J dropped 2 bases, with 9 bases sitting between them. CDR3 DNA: TGTGCCAGCAGCTTGGACGGCCACACAGATACGCAGTATTTT. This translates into CASSLDGHTDTQYF.

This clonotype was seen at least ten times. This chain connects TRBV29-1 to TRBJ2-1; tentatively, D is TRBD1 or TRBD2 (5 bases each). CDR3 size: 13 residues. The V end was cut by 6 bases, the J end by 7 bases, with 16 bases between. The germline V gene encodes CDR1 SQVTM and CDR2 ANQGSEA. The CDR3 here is CSVREFGINEQFF. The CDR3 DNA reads TGCAGCGTCAGGGAGTTTGGTATTAATGAGCAGTTCTTC.

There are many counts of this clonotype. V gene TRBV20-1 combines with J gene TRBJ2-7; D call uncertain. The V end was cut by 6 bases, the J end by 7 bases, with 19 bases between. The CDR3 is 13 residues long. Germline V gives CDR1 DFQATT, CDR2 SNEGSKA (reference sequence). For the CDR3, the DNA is TGCAGTGCCCCGTCACCCAAAAGTTGGGAGCAGTACTTC. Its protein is CSAPSPKSWEQYF.

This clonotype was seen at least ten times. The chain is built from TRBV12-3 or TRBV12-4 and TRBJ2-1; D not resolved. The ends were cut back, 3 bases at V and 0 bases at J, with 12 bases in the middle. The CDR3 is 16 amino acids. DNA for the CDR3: TGTGCCAGCAGTTTGAACCCTCGAAGCTCCTACAATGAGCAGTTCTTC. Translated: CASSLNPRSSYNEQFF.

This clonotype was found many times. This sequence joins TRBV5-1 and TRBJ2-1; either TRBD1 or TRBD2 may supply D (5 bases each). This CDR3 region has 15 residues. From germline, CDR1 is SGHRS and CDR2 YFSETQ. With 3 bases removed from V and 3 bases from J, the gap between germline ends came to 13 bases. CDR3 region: CASSWGLRVYNEQFF. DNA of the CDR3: TGCGCCAGCAGCTGGGGGTTGAGGGTCTACAATGAGCAGTTCTTC.

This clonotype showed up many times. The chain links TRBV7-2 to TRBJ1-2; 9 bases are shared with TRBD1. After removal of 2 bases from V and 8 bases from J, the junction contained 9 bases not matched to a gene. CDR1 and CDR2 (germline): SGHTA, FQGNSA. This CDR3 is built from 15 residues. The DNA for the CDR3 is TGTGCCAGCAGCTTATGGGATGGACAGGGGAGCGGCTACACCTTC. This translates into CASSLWDGQGSGYTF.

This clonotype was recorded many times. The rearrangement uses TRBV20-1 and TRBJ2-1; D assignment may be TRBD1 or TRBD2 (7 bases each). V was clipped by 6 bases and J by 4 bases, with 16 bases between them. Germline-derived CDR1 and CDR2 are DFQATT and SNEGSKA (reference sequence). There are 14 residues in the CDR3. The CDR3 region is CSARGGRVYNEQFF. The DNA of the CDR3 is TGCAGTGCCAGGGGGGGTCGAGTGTACAATGAGCAGTTCTTC.

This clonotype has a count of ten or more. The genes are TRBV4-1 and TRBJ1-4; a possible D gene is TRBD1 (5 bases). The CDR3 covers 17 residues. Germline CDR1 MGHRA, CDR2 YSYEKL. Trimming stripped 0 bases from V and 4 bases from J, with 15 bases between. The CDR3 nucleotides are TGCGCCAGCAGCCAAGATGTGGCAGGGAGGAGTAATGAAAAACTGTTTTTT. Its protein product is CASSQDVAGRSNEKLFF.

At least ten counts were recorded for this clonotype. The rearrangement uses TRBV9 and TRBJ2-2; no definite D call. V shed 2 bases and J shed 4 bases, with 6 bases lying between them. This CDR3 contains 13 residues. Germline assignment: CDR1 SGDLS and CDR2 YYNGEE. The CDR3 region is CASSVSGTGELFF. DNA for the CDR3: TGTGCCAGCAGCGTTTCGGGCACCGGGGAGCTGTTTTTT.

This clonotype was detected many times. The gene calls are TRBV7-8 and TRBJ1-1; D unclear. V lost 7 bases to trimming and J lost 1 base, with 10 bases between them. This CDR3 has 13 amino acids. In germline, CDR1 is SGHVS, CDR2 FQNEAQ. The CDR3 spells CASTFSQNTEAFF. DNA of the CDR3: TGTGCCAGCACCTTTAGCCAGAACACTGAAGCTTTCTTT. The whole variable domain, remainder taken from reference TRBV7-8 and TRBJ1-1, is GAGVSQSPRYKVAKRGQDVALRCDPISGHVSLFWYQQALGQGPEFLTYFQNEAQLDKSGLPSDRFFAERPEGSVSTLKIQRTQQEDSAVYLCASTFSQNTEAFFGQGTRLTVV.

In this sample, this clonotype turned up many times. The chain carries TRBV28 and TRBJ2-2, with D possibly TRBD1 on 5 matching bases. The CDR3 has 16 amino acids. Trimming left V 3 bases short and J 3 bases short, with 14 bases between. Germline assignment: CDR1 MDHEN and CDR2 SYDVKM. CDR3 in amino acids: CASSFPGWSDTGELFF. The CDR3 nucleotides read TGTGCCAGCAGTTTCCCAGGGTGGAGTGACACCGGGGAGCTGTTTTTT.

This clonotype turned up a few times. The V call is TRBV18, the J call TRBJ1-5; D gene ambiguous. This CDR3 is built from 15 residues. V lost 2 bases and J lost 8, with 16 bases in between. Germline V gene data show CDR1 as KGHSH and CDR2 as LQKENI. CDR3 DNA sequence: TGTGCCAGCTCACCAACCGGGGTCCGTGAGGAGCCCCAGCATTTT. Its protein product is CASSPTGVREEPQHF.

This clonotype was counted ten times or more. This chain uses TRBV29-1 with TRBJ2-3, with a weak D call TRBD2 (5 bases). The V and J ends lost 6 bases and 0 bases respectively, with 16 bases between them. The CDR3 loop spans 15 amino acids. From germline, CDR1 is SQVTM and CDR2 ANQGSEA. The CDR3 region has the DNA TGCAGCGTCGCCCCAAGAGCGGTTAGCACAGATACGCAGTATTTT. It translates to CSVAPRAVSTDTQYF.

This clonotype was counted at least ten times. The CDR3 sequence is CASSPQQFLYGYTF. The CDR3 DNA is TGTGCCAGCAGCCCACAACAGTTCCTCTATGGCTACACCTTC. This chain connects TRBV3-1 to TRBJ1-2; D gene unclear. V was cut by 4 bases and J by 4 bases, with 13 bases left in between. From germline, CDR1 is LGHDT and CDR2 YNNKEL (reference sequence). The CDR3 has 14 residues.

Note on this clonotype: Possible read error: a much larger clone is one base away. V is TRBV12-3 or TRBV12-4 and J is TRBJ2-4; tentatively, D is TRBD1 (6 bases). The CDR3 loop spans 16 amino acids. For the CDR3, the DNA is TGTGGCAGCAGTTCCGGACAGATTCTAGCCAAAAACATTCAGTACTTC. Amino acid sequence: CGSSSGQILAKNIQYF.

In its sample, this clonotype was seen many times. CDR3 loop: CASSSTGINEQFF. CDR3 DNA sequence: TGCGCCAGCAGCTCCACAGGGATCAATGAGCAGTTCTTC. The V and J genes are TRBV5-1 and TRBJ2-1; tentative D call: TRBD1 (6 bases). This CDR3 has 13 amino acids. Per germline, CDR1 SGHRS and CDR2 YFSETQ. V was pared by 3 bases and J by 6 bases, with 10 bases between.

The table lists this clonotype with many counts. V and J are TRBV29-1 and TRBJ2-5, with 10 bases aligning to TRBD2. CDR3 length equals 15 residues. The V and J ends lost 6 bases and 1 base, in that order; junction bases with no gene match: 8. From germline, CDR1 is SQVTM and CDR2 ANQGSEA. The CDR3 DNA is TGCAGCGTGAGCGGGAGGGCTGGGGTCCAAGAGACCCAGTACTTC. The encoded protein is CSVSGRAGVQETQYF.

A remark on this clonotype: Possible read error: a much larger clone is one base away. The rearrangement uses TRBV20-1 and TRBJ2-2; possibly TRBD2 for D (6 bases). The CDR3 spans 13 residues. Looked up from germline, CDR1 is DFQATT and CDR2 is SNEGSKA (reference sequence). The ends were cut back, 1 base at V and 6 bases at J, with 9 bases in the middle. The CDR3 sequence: CSARGLVPGELFF. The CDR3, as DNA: TGCAGTGCTAGAGGACTAGTGCCCGGGGAGCTGTTTTTT.

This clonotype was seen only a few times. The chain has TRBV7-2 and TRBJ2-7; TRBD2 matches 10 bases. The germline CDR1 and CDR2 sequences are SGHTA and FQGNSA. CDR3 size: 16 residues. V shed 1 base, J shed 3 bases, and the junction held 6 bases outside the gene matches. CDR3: CASSLGSGRSLYEQYF. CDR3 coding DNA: TGTGCCAGCAGCTTAGGTAGCGGGAGGAGTCTCTACGAGCAGTACTTC.

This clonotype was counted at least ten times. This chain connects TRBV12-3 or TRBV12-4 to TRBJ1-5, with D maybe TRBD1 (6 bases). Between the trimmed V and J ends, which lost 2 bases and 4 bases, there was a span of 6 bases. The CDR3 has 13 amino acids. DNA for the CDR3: TGTGCCAGCAGTTTACAGGGGAATCAGCCCCAGCATTTT. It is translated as CASSLQGNQPQHF.

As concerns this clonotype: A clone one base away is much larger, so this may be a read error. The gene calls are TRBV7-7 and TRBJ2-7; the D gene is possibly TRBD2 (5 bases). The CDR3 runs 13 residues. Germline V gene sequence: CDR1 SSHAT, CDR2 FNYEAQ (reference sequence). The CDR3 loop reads CASSFGESYKQYF. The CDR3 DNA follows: TGTGCTAGCAGCTTCGGGGAGTCCTACAAGCAGTACTTC. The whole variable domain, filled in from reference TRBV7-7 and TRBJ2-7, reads GAGVSQSPRYKVTKRGQDVTLRCDPISSHATLYWYQQALGQGPEFLTYFNYEAQPDKSGLPSDRFSAERPEGSISTLTIQRTEQRDSAMYRCASSFGESYKQYFGPGTRLTVT.

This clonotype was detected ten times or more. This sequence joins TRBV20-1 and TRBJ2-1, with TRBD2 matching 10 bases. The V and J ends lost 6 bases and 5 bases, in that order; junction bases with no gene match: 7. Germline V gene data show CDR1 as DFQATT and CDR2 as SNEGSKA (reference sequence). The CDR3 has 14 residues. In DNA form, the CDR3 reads TGCAGTGCCCCTCGGACTAGCGGACACAATGAGCAGTTCTTC. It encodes CSAPRTSGHNEQFF.